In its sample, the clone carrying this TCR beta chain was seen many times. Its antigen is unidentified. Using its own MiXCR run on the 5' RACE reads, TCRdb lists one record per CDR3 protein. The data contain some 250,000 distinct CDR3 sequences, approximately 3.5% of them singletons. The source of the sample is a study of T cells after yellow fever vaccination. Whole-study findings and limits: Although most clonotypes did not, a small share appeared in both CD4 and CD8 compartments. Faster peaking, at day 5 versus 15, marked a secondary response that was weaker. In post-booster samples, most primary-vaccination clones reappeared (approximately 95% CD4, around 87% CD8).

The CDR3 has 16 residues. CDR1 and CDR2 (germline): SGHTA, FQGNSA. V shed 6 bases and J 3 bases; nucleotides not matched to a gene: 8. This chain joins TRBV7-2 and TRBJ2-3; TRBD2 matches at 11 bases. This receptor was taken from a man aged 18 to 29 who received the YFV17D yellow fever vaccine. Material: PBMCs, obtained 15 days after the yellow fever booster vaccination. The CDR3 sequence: CASRKAPSGGTDTQYF. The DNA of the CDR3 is TGTGCCAGCAGAAAAGCCCCTAGCGGGGGGACAGATACGCAGTATTTT.